A single sample gave rise to the 3 T cell receptor beta chains below, sequenced in a study of vaccination effects on CD4 cells after COVID-19. TCRdb keeps only in-frame clones here, not all; method: immunoSEQ multiplex PCR. The sample has 25,000 or so clones, 73% seen once. ViraFEST expansion of antigen-specific CD4+ T cells with viral peptide pools preceded sequencing. Following culture for about 11 days, CD4+ T cells were isolated. Participants were given two doses of BNT162b2 or mRNA-1273 vaccine. No cognate antigen is known for these TCRs. Sequences were derived from CD4+ T cells from PBMCs cultured with SARS-CoV-2 spike peptides, sampled after COVID-19 vaccination. The receptor set was obtained from a human donor who received a COVID-19 vaccine.

The chain has TRBV6-1 and TRBJ2-7; no clear D gene. The germline V gene has CDR1 MNHNS and CDR2 SASEGT. V lost 2 bases and J lost 0, with 11 bases in between. CDR3 size: 15 residues. DNA of the CDR3: TGTGCCAGCAGTGAACCCAATACATACTCCTACGAGCAGTACTTC. Translated, it gives CASSEPNTYSYEQYF.

This chain joins TRBV6-5 and TRBJ2-7; TRBD2 aligns across 14 bases. Looked up from germline, CDR1 is MNHEY and CDR2 is SVGAGI. The ends lost 7 bases at V and 3 bases at J; junction bases unmatched: 5. This CDR3 has 15 residues. The CDR3 DNA sequence: TGTGCCAGCAATCCCGGGACTAGCGGGGGCTACGAGCAGTACTTC. Residues: CASNPGTSGGYEQYF.

The chain carries TRBV19 and TRBJ2-5; D not certain. The CDR3 contains 15 residues. V lost 4 bases to trimming and J lost 2 bases, with 14 bases between them. CDR1 and CDR2 from the germline V gene are LNHDA and SQIVND (reference sequence). CDR3 amino acids: CASSKAERRQETQYF. In DNA form, the CDR3 reads TGTGCCAGTAGTAAGGCAGAGAGAAGGCAAGAGACCCAGTACTTC.